Listed below are T cell receptor beta chains from one sample, sequenced in a study of CD8 T cells in Susac syndrome. Via MiXCR, TCRdb re-called the immunoSEQ multiplex PCR reads, giving one row per CDR3 protein. The sample lists 100,000 to 150,000 distinct CDR3 sequences, around 75% seen once, with around 0.5% in the top ten. What was sequenced was CD8+ T cells from PBMCs. The source is a human donor with multiple sclerosis. CDR3s include the opening cysteine and the closing phenylalanine or tryptophan. The order of the fields is CDR3 DNA, CDR3 protein, J gene, V gene, D gene, clone size. A D gene is named only where the DNA matches it firmly. Clone size is shown for a subset of rows, as once, few, many or a class of expanded clone.

DNA: TGTGCCAGCAGCTTTGAAGGCGCCTATGGCTACACCTTC; CDR3: CASSFEGAYGYTF; J: TRBJ1-2; V: TRBV5-6; D: .; size: .
DNA: TGTGCCGGCAGCTCGAAAATAGGGCGGGGTAGCCGGCGGACCGGGGAGCTGTTTTTT; CDR3: CAGSSKIGRGSRRTGELFF; J: TRBJ2-2; V: TRBV5-4; D: .; size: once
DNA: TGTGCCAGTAGTATATATGGGGTCAGCAATCAGCCCCAGCATTTT; CDR3: CASSIYGVSNQPQHF; J: TRBJ1-5; V: TRBV19; D: .; size: .
DNA: TGCGCCAGCAGCCAAGTGGAGGGGAGGACTGAAGCTTTCTTT; CDR3: CASSQVEGRTEAFF; J: TRBJ1-1; V: TRBV4-1; D: .; size: .
DNA: TGCAGCGTACCGGGACAGGGGTTCCATGGCTACACCTTC; CDR3: CSVPGQGFHGYTF; J: TRBJ1-2; V: TRBV29-1; D: TRBD1; size: .
DNA: TGCAGCGTTTCCCCCGACTACGGCTACACCTTC; CDR3: CSVSPDYGYTF; J: TRBJ1-2; V: TRBV29-1; D: .; size: .
DNA: TGTGCCAGCAGCTTACCCAGCGAGAACACTGAAGCTTTCTTT; CDR3: CASSLPSENTEAFF; J: TRBJ1-1; V: TRBV13; D: .; size: once
DNA: TGTGCCAGTAGTACCGCCTCCTGGGCAGGGAATAACTATGGCTACACCTTC; CDR3: CASSTASWAGNNYGYTF; J: TRBJ1-2; V: TRBV19; D: .; size: .
DNA: TGCAGTGCTAGAGATATCGATACGCAGTATTTT; CDR3: CSARDIDTQYF; J: TRBJ2-3; V: TRBV20-1; D: .; size: once
DNA: TGTGCCAGCAGTTTGACCTGGATCACTGAAGCTTTCTTT; CDR3: CASSLTWITEAFF; J: TRBJ1-1; V: TRBV12-3/TRBV12-4; D: .; size: .
DNA: TGTGCCAGCAGTTCAAACCGACCCAGACAGGGGGGGTTGGACACTGAAGCTTTCTTT; CDR3: CASSSNRPRQGGLDTEAFF; J: TRBJ1-1; V: TRBV6-5; D: TRBD1; size: once
DNA: TGTGCCAGCAGTCCTGCCACAGGGGGCAATCAGCCCCAGCATTTT; CDR3: CASSPATGGNQPQHF; J: TRBJ1-5; V: TRBV27; D: TRBD1; size: .
DNA: TGCAGTGCTAGAGAGGACCCGACAGGTTTCGCGGCTAACTATGGCTACACCTTC; CDR3: CSAREDPTGFAANYGYTF; J: TRBJ1-2; V: TRBV20-1; D: .; size: few
DNA: TGTGCCAGCAGTTACGTTAGCAATCAGCCCCAGCATTTT; CDR3: CASSYVSNQPQHF; J: TRBJ1-5; V: TRBV27; D: .; size: .
DNA: TGTGCCAGCAGTGAAGGGGACAGGGGGAATCAGCCCCAGCATTTT; CDR3: CASSEGDRGNQPQHF; J: TRBJ1-5; V: TRBV2; D: TRBD1; size: .
DNA: TGTGCCAGCGGGGGGGCCAAGAACACTGAAGCTTTCTTT; CDR3: CASGGAKNTEAFF; J: TRBJ1-1; V: TRBV6-5; D: .; size: once
DNA: TGTGCCAGCAGCTCCGACAGGGGGTACTCCTACGAGCAGTACTTC; CDR3: CASSSDRGYSYEQYF; J: TRBJ2-7; V: TRBV9; D: TRBD1; size: .
DNA: TGTGCCAGTAGTACCGGACCGGGACAGAACTATGGCTACACCTTC; CDR3: CASSTGPGQNYGYTF; J: TRBJ1-2; V: TRBV19; D: TRBD1; size: .
DNA: TGTGCCAGCAGCCAAGAGGAGCTAGCGGGAACCGCGAACACCGGGGAGCTGTTTTTT; CDR3: CASSQEELAGTANTGELFF; J: TRBJ2-2; V: TRBV4-2; D: TRBD2; size: .
DNA: TGCAGCGTTGTTATCCGTAATGAGCAGTTCTTC; CDR3: CSVVIRNEQFF; J: TRBJ2-1; V: TRBV29-1; D: .; size: .
DNA: TGTGCCAGCAGAACTCGGATTAGCGGAAGCACAGATACGCAGTATTTT; CDR3: CASRTRISGSTDTQYF; J: TRBJ2-3; V: TRBV27; D: .; size: .
DNA: TGTGCCAGCAGCTTGAGAGGGGAAGGCGAAAAACTGTTTTTT; CDR3: CASSLRGEGEKLFF; J: TRBJ1-4; V: TRBV5-5; D: .; size: .
DNA: TGTGCCACCAGTGAGGGAGGGGGCCCCAATCAGCCCCAGCATTTT; CDR3: CATSEGGGPNQPQHF; J: TRBJ1-5; V: TRBV24-1; D: TRBD1; size: .
DNA: TGTGCCTGGAGTACCGCGGAGAACACTGAAGCTTTCTTT; CDR3: CAWSTAENTEAFF; J: TRBJ1-1; V: TRBV30; D: .; size: .
DNA: TGCGCCAGCAGCCTTGGGACGGGTTTAGTCGGTGGCTACACCTTC; CDR3: CASSLGTGLVGGYTF; J: TRBJ1-2; V: TRBV4-1; D: .; size: .
DNA: TGTGCCAGCAGCTCTTATGGGAGCTCCTATAATTCACCCCTCCACTTT; CDR3: CASSSYGSSYNSPLHF; J: TRBJ1-6; V: TRBV13; D: .; size: .